The source of this T cell receptor beta chain is a study of neurological immune-mediated disorders (dated by TCRdb to the late 2010s). Broadly, across the study: Using UMI-based sequencing, the study compared peripheral blood TCR-beta repertoires from patients with HTLV-I-associated myelopathy (HAM/TSP), patients with multiple sclerosis, and healthy controls. Longitudinal samples, technical triplicates and paired sorted CD4+ and CD8+ T-cell subsets, alongside PBMC samples, were included among the approximately 100 TCR-beta libraries. The cohort comprised roughly 69 subjects: some 15 HAM/TSP patients, some 35 multiple sclerosis patients and 20 or so healthy controls.

Healthy controls were blood bank volunteers in Maryland, USA. Libraries from unsorted PBMCs were made from 2 million PBMCs kept in RNAlater at -80 degrees C until RNA extraction. Peripheral blood was subjected to Ficoll-Hypaque density gradient centrifugation to isolate PBMCs, which were then cryopreserved in liquid nitrogen. As regards this clonotype: Its antigen is still unknown. Compared with germline, one end of the junction differs, possibly owing to a read error.

The study at large found these results: No identical CDR3 amino acid sequences were shared among expanded clones across subjects, suggesting private TCR-beta repertoires in all groups. TCR clonal expansion was greatest in HAM/TSP patients and smallest in MS patients, who ranked below even healthy controls.

Its CDR3 holds 14 amino acids, cysteine through phenylalanine. CDR3 DNA is the only sequence kept; it has 42 bases, read in frame from the first base. Via the germline V gene (reference sequence), CDR1 is DFQATT and CDR2 SNEGSKA. cDNA was synthesized by template-switch 5'RACE using a primer carrying a 10-nucleotide random unique molecular identifier by which each TCR transcript was tagged. Each sequencing run produced over 180 million TCR-beta sequences covering 15-18 subjects. The RNeasy kit was used for extraction of total RNA. Using the KAPA Real-time Library Amplification kit, TCR-beta VDJ regions were amplified with primers for the TCR constant region and the 5'RACE anchor. A first PCR added sample indexes and Illumina adaptors, after which a second PCR increased the library yield. After purification with Ampure beads, the TCR product of roughly 650 bp was size-selected on a 2% E-gel SizeSelection system. Before pooling, library quality was checked on a Bioanalyzer, concentration was measured with Qubit, and libraries were quantified with the Kapa Library Quantification kit. Libraries were sequenced paired-end 2 x 150 bp on an Illumina HiSeq 2500. To increase sequence diversity, about 25-31% phiX was spiked into each library pool. As for how the authors treated the data: The UMI-based MiGEC pipeline processed quality-filtered reads and removed over 85% of raw TCR sequences during error correction. IMGT germline references were used for aligning VDJ genes, and each clonotype was defined as a unique CDR3 amino acid sequence together with its V-J genes. Clonal expansion, Shannon diversity and CDR3 relatedness (CalcPairwiseDistances, ClusterSamples) were evaluated with VDJtools, and phylogenetic trees were built with CLCbio workbench. A clone was classed as expanded if it had 8 or more unique UMIs, a cutoff based on coefficient-of-variation modelling across technical triplicates. The raw public reads went through TCRdb reprocessing: fastp at Q25, MiXCR clone calling, in-frame beta chains kept. Entries that share a CDR3 protein sequence are merged under the most common genes and DNA. These V and J calls are TCRdb output, not the study's own analysis. The sample has more than 70,000 distinct CDR3 sequences on record, about 15% of them singletons. Of the sample, approximately 15% is held by the ten largest clones.

This clonotype originated in a woman between 40 and 55 years old in good health. Recombination linked TRBV20-1 to TRBJ1-6, with 7 junctional bases fitting TRBD1. The sequenced sample was PBMCs. The CDR3 has the sequence CSAHYRGRNSPIHF. The nucleotides read TGCAGTGCTCACTACAGGGGACGGAATTCACCCATCCACTTT.